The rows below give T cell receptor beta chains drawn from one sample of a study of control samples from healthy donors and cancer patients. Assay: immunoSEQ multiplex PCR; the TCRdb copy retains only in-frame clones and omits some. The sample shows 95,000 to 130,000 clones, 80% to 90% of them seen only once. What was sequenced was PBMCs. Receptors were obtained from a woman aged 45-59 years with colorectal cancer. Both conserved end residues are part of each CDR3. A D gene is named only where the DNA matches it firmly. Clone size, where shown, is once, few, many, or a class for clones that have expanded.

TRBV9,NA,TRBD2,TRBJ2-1,TGTGCCAGCAGCGTAGCGGGGGGGCTTTTCAATGAGCAGTTCTTC,CASSVAGGLFNEQFF
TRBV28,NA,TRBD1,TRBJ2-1,TGTGCCAGCAGCCAGGCCTTGGGGACAGGGGCCAGCAATGAGCAGTTCTTC,CASSQALGTGASNEQFF
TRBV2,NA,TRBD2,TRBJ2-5,TGTGCCAGCAGTGAAGGAGGGGGGACTAGCGGGAGATCGGAGACCCAGTACTTC,CASSEGGGTSGRSETQYF
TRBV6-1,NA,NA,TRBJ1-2,TGTGCCAGCAGCCGCTTGGTCGGGGACTATGGCTACACCTTC,CASSRLVGDYGYTF
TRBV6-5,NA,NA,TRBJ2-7,TGTGCTAGCAAACGAGACAGAACGTCCTACGAGCAGTACTTC,CASKRDRTSYEQYF
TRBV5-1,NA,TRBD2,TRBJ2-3,TGCGCCAGCAGCACCGGACTAGCGGGAGGGGAGACAGATACGCAGTATTTT,CASSTGLAGGETDTQYF
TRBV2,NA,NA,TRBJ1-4,TGTGCCAGCAGTGTGGCGGGAGGGGAAAAACTGTTTTTT,CASSVAGGEKLFF
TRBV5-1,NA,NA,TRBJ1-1,TGCGCCAGCAGCCCCCGGGGAGGAAGTTATGAAGCTTTCTTT,CASSPRGGSYEAFF
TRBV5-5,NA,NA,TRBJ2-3,TGTGCCAGCAGCTTTGGCCTCCTGGGGGCGAGGAGAGATACGCAGTATTTT,CASSFGLLGARRDTQYF
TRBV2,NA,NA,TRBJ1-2,TGTGCCAGCAGTGAATCCAGGGACTATGGCTACACCTTC,CASSESRDYGYTF
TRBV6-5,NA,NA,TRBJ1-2,TGTGCCAGCAGTTACTCGATGCGACAGACCGGCTACACCTTC,CASSYSMRQTGYTF
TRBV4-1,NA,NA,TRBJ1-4,TGCGCCAGCAGCTCAGGCGGCAGTGAAAAACTGTTTTTT,CASSSGGSEKLFF
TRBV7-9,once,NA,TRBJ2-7,TGTGCCAGCAGCTTTTTAGGGGACGAGCAGTACTTC,CASSFLGDEQYF
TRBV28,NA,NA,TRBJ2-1,TGTGCCAGCAGTTTATTCCGCGCGGCCAATGAGCAGTTCTTC,CASSLFRAANEQFF
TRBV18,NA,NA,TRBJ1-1,TGTGCCAGCTCACCGATCAAGGATGCTGAAGCTTTCTTT,CASSPIKDAEAFF
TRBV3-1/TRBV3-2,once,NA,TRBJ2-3,TGTGCCAGCGGGCCAGATACGCAGTATTTT,CASGPDTQYF
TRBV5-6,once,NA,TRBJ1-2,TGTGCCAGCAGCTTGGGTCGACAGACGAACTATGGCTACACCTTC,CASSLGRQTNYGYTF
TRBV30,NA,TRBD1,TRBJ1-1,TGTGCCTACAACCGGGACAGGGGGCCCGCCTCTGAAGCTTTCTTT,CAYNRDRGPASEAFF
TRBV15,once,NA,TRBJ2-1,TGTGCCACCAGCAGAGATCTACCCGAGCAGTTCTTC,CATSRDLPEQFF
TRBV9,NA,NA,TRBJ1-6,TGTGCCAGCAGCGGGACTGGCTCCAATAATTCACCCCTCCACTTT,CASSGTGSNNSPLHF
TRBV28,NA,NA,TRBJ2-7,TGTGCCAGCAGGGATTCCTACGAGCAGTACTTC,CASRDSYEQYF
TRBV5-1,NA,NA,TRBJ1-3,TGCGCCAGCAGCAAAGGCCCGAGCTCTGGAAACACCATATATTTT,CASSKGPSSGNTIYF
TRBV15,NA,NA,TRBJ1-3,TGTGCCACCAGCACGGCCACGGAGGGCGATGGAAACACCATATATTTT,CATSTATEGDGNTIYF
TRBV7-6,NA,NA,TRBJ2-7,TGTGCCAGCAGCCCCCCGGGAGGGGGCCGCGAGCAGTACTTC,CASSPPGGGREQYF
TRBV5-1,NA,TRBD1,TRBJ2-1,TGCGCCAGCAGCTTCGTTGGGACAGACGAGAGCTCCTACAATGAGCAGTTCTTC,CASSFVGTDESSYNEQFF
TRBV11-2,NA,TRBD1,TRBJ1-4,TGTGCCAGCAGTCGGTACAGGGGGCTCCGTGAAAAACTGTTTTTT,CASSRYRGLREKLFF
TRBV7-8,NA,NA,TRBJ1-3,TGTGCCAGCAGCCCGCCGAACAGCGGACTTGGAAACACCATATATTTT,CASSPPNSGLGNTIYF
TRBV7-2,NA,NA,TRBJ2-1,TGTGCCAGCACGGATGGGGATGAGCAGTTCTTC,CASTDGDEQFF
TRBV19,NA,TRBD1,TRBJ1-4,TGTGCCAGTAGCGACAGGGGAGGTGAAAAACTGTTTTTT,CASSDRGGEKLFF
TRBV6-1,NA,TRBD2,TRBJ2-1,TGTGCCAGCAGTGACAGCGGGAGTGGCTATGAGCAGTTCTTC,CASSDSGSGYEQFF
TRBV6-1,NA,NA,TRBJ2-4,TGTGCCAGCAGTGAGAAGTTAGCCAAAAACATTCAGTACTTC,CASSEKLAKNIQYF
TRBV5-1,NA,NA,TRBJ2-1,TGCGCCAGCAGCTTGGGAACTTCGGATGAGCAGTTCTTC,CASSLGTSDEQFF
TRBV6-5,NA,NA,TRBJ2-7,TGTGCCAGCAGGCCTCGACGGAGCTCCTACGAGCAGTACTTC,CASRPRRSSYEQYF
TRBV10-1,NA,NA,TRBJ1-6,TGCGCCAGCAGTGAGGGGACCGGGGGTCGTTCACCCCTCCACTTT,CASSEGTGGRSPLHF
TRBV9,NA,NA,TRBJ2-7,TGTGCCAGCAGCGTAGCTCGTCGCATACGCTACGAGCAGTACTTC,CASSVARRIRYEQYF
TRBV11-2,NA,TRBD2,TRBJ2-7,TGTGCCAGCAGCTTAGGGGTCGGACTAGCGGGACCCGAGCAGTACTTC,CASSLGVGLAGPEQYF
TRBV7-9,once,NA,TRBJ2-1,TGTGCCAGCAGCTTGCAGGGAGTAGGTGAGCAGTTCTTC,CASSLQGVGEQFF
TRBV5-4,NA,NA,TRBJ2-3,TGTGCCAGCAGCGGGGGGGGCCGCACAGATACGCAGTATTTT,CASSGGGRTDTQYF
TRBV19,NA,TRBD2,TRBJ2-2,TGTGCCAGTAGTACGGCGGGAGGCACCGGGGAGCTGTTTTTT,CASSTAGGTGELFF
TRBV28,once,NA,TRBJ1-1,TGTGCCAGCAGGCCGGTCTTAACTGAAGCTTTCTTT,CASRPVLTEAFF
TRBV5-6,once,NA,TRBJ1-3,TGTGCCAGCAGCAATCGGAAAAGGGGTGCTGGAAACACCATATATTTT,CASSNRKRGAGNTIYF
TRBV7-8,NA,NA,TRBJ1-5,TGTGCCAGCAGCTACAGGGCCGGGCAGCCCCAGCATTTT,CASSYRAGQPQHF
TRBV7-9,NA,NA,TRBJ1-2,TGTGCCAGCAGCCGTAGAGTCGGGAACTATGGCTACACCTTC,CASSRRVGNYGYTF
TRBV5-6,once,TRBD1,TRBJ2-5,TGTGCCAGCAGCTCGTTGACAGGGGTAGAGACCCAGTACTTC,CASSSLTGVETQYF
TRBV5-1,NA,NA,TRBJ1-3,TGCGCCAGCAGGCCGTTAAGCTCTGGAAACACCATATATTTT,CASRPLSSGNTIYF
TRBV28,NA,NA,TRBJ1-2,TGTGCCAGCAGTTTATTTCAGCGCGGCTACACCTTC,CASSLFQRGYTF
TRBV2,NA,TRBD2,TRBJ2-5,TGTGCCAGCAGTGGGCGGGAGGGACCAGAGACCCAGTACTTC,CASSGREGPETQYF
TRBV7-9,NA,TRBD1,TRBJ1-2,TGTGCCAGCAGCCACGCTACAGGGGTGACGGCCGGCTACACCTTC,CASSHATGVTAGYTF
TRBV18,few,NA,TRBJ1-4,TGTGCCAGCTCACCATCCGGGAATGTTAAAGAAAAACTGTTTTTT,CASSPSGNVKEKLFF
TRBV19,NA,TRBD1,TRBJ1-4,TGTGCCAGTAATCGAGGGACAGCTAATGAAAAACTGTTTTTT,CASNRGTANEKLFF
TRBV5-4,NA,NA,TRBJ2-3,TGTGCCAGCAGCTTGAAACCTCTAGGTGGCGCAGATACGCAGTATTTT,CASSLKPLGGADTQYF
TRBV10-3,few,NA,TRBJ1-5,TGTGCCATCAGTGAGTCTAGAGGGCTCTATAGCAATCAGCCCCAGCATTTT,CAISESRGLYSNQPQHF
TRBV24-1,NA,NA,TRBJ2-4,TGTGCCACCCGGCAGACGCGGGACCGGAGAGGGGTCAAAAACATTCAGTACTTC,CATRQTRDRRGVKNIQYF
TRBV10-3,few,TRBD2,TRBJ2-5,TGTGCCATCAGTGAGTCCGTCTCGGGAGGAGGAGAGACCCAGTACTTC,CAISESVSGGGETQYF
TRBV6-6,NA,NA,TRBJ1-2,TGTGCCACACGAAAAAATTCAGATAACTATGGCTACACCTTC,CATRKNSDNYGYTF
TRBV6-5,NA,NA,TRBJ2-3,TGTGCCAGCAGTTACGGGGGACGCACAGATACGCAGTATTTT,CASSYGGRTDTQYF
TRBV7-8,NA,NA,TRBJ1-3,TGTGCCAGCACCACTACCCACCAGGCGTACTCTGGAAACACCATATATTTT,CASTTTHQAYSGNTIYF
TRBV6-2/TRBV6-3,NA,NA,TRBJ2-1,TGTGCCAGCAGTTATATGCCGTTGGCGGATGAGCAGTTCTTC,CASSYMPLADEQFF